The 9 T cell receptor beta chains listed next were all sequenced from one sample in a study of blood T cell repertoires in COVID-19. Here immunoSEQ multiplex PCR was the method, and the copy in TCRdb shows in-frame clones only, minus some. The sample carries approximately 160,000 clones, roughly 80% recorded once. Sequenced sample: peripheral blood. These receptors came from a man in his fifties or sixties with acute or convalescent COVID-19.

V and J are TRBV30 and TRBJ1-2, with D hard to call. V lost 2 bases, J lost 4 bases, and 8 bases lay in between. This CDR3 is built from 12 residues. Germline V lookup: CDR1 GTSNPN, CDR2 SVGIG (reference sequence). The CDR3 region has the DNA TGTGCCTGGAGTCTACAGAGCTATGGCTACACCTTC. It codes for CAWSLQSYGYTF.

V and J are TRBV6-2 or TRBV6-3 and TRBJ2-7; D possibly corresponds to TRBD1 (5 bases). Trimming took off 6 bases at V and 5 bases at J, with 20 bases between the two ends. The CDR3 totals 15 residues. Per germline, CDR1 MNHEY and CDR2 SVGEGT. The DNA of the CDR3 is TGTGCCAGCAGCCAAGGACACTTTCTTACGGACGAGCAGTACTTC. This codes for CASSQGHFLTDEQYF.

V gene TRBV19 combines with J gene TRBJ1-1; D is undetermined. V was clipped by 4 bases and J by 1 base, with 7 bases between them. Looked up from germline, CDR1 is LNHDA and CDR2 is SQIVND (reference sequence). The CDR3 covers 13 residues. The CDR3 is CASSTTENTEAFF. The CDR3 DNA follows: TGTGCCAGTAGTACTACAGAGAACACTGAAGCTTTCTTT.

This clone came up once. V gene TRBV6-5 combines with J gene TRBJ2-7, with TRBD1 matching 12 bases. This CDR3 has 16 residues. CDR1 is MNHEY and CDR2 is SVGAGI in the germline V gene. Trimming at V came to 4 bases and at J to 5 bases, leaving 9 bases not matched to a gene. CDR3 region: CASSFYPGTGGHEQYF. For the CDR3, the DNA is TGTGCCAGCAGTTTCTACCCCGGGACAGGGGGCCACGAGCAGTACTTC.

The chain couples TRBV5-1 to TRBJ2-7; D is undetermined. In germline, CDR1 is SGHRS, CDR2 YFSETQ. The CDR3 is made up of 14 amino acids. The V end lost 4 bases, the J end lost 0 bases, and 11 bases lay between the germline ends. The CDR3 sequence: CASSRGSTSYEQYF. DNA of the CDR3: TGCGCCAGCAGCCGAGGTAGTACCTCCTACGAGCAGTACTTC.

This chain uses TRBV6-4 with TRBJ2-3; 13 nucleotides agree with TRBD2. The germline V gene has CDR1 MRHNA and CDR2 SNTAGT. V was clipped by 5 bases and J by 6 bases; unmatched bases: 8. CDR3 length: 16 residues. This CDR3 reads CASSRTSGGASDTQYF. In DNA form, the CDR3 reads TGTGCCAGCAGTCGTACTAGCGGGGGGGCCTCGGATACGCAGTATTTT.

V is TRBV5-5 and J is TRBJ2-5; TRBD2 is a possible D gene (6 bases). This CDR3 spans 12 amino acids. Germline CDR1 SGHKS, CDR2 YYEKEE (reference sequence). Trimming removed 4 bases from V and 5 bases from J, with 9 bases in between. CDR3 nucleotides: TGTGCCAGCAGCCAGGGACTGGAGACCCAGTACTTC. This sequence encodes CASSQGLETQYF.

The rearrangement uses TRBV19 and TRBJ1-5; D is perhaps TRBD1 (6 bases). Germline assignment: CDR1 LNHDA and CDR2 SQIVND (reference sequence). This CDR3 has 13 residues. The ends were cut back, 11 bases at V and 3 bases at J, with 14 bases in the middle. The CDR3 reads CAAQGHFNQPQHF. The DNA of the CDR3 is TGTGCCGCCCAGGGACACTTCAATCAGCCCCAGCATTTT.

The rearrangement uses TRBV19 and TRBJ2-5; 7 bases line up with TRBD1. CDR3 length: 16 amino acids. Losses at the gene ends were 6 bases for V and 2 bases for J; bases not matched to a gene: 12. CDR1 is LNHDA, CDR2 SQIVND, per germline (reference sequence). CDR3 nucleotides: TGTGCCAGTAGCCAACCCCCTCTCAGGGGGCAAGAGACCCAGTACTTC. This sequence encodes CASSQPPLRGQETQYF.